This T cell receptor (beta chain) was observed in a study of response to subunit inactivated influenza vaccine. Each CDR3 protein gets one entry after TCRdb re-called the RT-PCR reads with MiXCR. The sample lists 150,000 to 200,000 distinct CDR3 sequences, 12% occurring once. The CDR3 has 12 amino acids. V was pared by 7 bases and J by 7 bases, with 10 bases between. Separately, the same data were catalogued under a study of T cells expressing NK-cell markers. From that study: Production of TCR beta cDNA relied on 5'RACE template switching with UMIs. Repertoires of TCR beta were obtained from T cells sorted as CD3+CD56+NKG2C+, CD3+CD56+NKG2C- and CD3+CD56-NKG2C+. Seven sequenced donors out of eight were HCMV-seropositive, one seronegative. About six donors showed dominant NKG2C+ clonotypes comprising roughly 1.0-7.0% of their CD8+ T cells. In several donors, dominant clonotypes made up 28.3-60.1% of CD3+CD56-NKG2C+ cells.

This TCR was sampled from a man aged 45 to 65 who received an inactivated influenza vaccine. The rearrangement uses TRBV12-3 or TRBV12-4 and TRBJ2-2; D unclear. This sample comprised CD8+ T cells sorted from PBMCs, obtained 12 days after vaccination. In nucleotides, the CDR3 is TGTGCCAGCACCAATACCGACGGGGAGCTGTTTTTT. Translation: CASTNTDGELFF.